A single sample is the source of the 20 T cell receptor beta chains below, sequenced in a study of cytomegalovirus exposure and HLA in healthy donors. The PCR was carried out with 60 Vbeta primers and 13 Jbeta primers. The data were produced by immunoSEQ multiplex PCR, yet TCRdb's version contains in-frame clones alone and is incomplete. This sample yields roughly 190,000 clones, of which around 82% are seen a single time; 1.5% to 2% belongs to the top ten. Sequencing was carried out using PBMCs. These receptors were obtained from a man in his forties in good health and CMV-seropositive.

This chain links TRBV6-1 with TRBJ2-1; D not resolved. This CDR3 is built from 14 residues. V lost 4 bases, J lost 4 bases, and 11 bases lay in between. CDR1 and CDR2 from the germline V gene are MNHNS and SASEGT. CDR3 sequence (DNA): TGTGCCAGCAGTGCCCTTGCGAGGTACAATGAGCAGTTCTTC. Encoded protein: CASSALARYNEQFF.

This clone was detected a few times. At the DNA level, this CDR3 is encoded by other sequences in the same sample as well. The chain links TRBV9 to TRBJ2-7; TRBD2 matches 8 bases. The ends lost 1 base at V and 3 bases at J; junction bases unmatched: 3. Germline assignment: CDR1 SGDLS and CDR2 YYNGEE. The CDR3 loop spans 14 amino acids. CDR3 amino acids: CASSVTSGNYEQYF. The CDR3 nucleotides read TGTGCCAGCAGCGTAACTAGCGGAAACTACGAGCAGTACTTC.

In nucleotides, the CDR3 is TGTGCCAGCAGCTTGGGAGGGAGGGGCCGAGGGTTCGAAGAGACCCAGTACTTC. Residues: CASSLGGRGRGFEETQYF. The chain carries TRBV5-5 and TRBJ2-5, with 7 nucleotides matching TRBD2. The CDR3 extends over 18 amino acids. With 0 bases clipped from V and 3 bases from J, the junction kept 14 bases outside the gene matches. The germline CDR1 and CDR2 sequences are SGHKS and YYEKEE (reference sequence).

The chain joins TRBV4-2 to TRBJ2-5, with no clear D. V dropped 4 bases and J dropped 1 base, with 4 bases sitting between them. This CDR3 comprises 12 residues. The germline V gene encodes CDR1 LGHNA and CDR2 YNFKEQ. Here the CDR3 reads CASSRPQETQYF. For the CDR3, the DNA is TGTGCCAGCAGCCGGCCCCAAGAGACCCAGTACTTC.

The genes are TRBV9 and TRBJ2-7; TRBD2 might be the D (6 bases). The CDR3 spans 13 residues. V gave up 4 bases and J gave up 7 bases, with 15 bases separating them. Per the germline V gene, CDR1 is SGDLS and CDR2 is YYNGEE. CDR3 amino acids: CASSPREVSEQYF. For the CDR3, the DNA is TGTGCCAGCAGCCCCAGGGAGGTGAGTGAGCAGTACTTC.

As concerns this clone: A read error may account for a junction end that differs from germline. V usage is TRBV5-1 and J usage is TRBJ1-3, with TRBD1 as a possible D gene (6 bases). Germline assignment: CDR1 SGHRS and CDR2 YFSETQ. The CDR3 spans 19 residues. The DNA for the CDR3 is TGCGCCAGCAGCTTTGAAGGACAGAGAAAAGATGATCTCCCCGGATCTATGGATTTT. Translating it yields CASSFEGQRKDDLPGSMDF.

The CDR3 here is CASSFGDREDAFF. In DNA form, the CDR3 reads TGCGCCAGCAGCTTCGGGGACAGGGAGGATGCTTTCTTT. The chain joins TRBV5-1 to TRBJ1-1; TRBD1 matches at 9 bases. The CDR3 covers 13 residues. The V and J ends lost 2 bases and 11 bases, in that order; junction bases with no gene match: 7. Germline-derived CDR1 and CDR2 are SGHRS and YFSETQ.

A few counts support this clone. The genes are TRBV9 and TRBJ2-3; D perhaps matches TRBD2 (6 bases). Trimming pared 4 bases from V and 1 base from J, leaving 10 bases between. CDR1 and CDR2 from the germline V gene are SGDLS and YYNGEE. The CDR3 has 14 residues. The CDR3 loop reads CASSLASGTDTQYF. The CDR3 bases are TGTGCCAGCAGCCTGGCTAGCGGCACAGATACGCAGTATTTT. Together with reference TRBV9 and TRBJ2-3, the CDR3 gives the full variable domain: DSGVTQTPKHLITATGQRVTLRCSPRSGDLSVYWYQQSLDQGLQFLIQYYNGEERAKGNILERFSAQQFPDLHSELNLSSLELGDSALYFCASSLASGTDTQYFGPGTRLTVL.

CDR3 protein: CASSDSGTYNEQFF. For the CDR3, the DNA is TGTGCCAGCAGCGATAGCGGGACTTACAATGAGCAGTTCTTC. This rearrangement joins TRBV7-2 to TRBJ2-1; 8 bases align to TRBD2. J lost 4 bases, V lost 5 bases, and 4 bases had no gene match. CDR1 SGHTA and CDR2 FQGNSA come from the germline V gene. This CDR3 is 14 amino acids long.

CDR3 protein: CASSQDLWGQGGTGELFF. The CDR3 coding sequence is TGTGCCAGCAGCCAAGATTTGTGGGGGCAGGGGGGCACCGGGGAGCTGTTTTTT. This chain connects TRBV4-2 to TRBJ2-2; a weak D match, TRBD1 (7 bases). The CDR3 is 18 amino acids. With 0 bases removed from V and 4 bases from J, the gap between germline ends came to 18 bases. Looked up from germline, CDR1 is LGHNA and CDR2 is YNFKEQ.

This sequence joins TRBV19 and TRBJ1-1, with D possibly matching TRBD1 (6 bases). The CDR3 is made up of 17 amino acids. V lost 3 bases to trimming and J lost 4 bases, with 21 bases between them. From germline, CDR1 is LNHDA and CDR2 SQIVND (reference sequence). Written as DNA, the CDR3 is TGTGCCAGTAGTATCCTCCCCCCGGGGGGGGCCGTCACTGAAGCTTTCTTT. This gives the protein CASSILPPGGAVTEAFF.

A few counts support this clone. The chain combines TRBV7-6 with TRBJ1-1; D is possibly TRBD1 (5 bases). Germline V gene lookup returns CDR1 SGHVS and CDR2 FNYEAQ. This CDR3 has 15 amino acids. Trimming pared 0 bases from V and 0 bases from J, leaving 8 bases between. CDR3: CASSLAGQMNTEAFF. CDR3 DNA: TGTGCCAGCAGCTTAGCGGGGCAGATGAACACTGAAGCTTTCTTT.

Only one count was recorded for this clone. The chain is built from TRBV5-1 and TRBJ2-6; no reliable D call. The CDR3 loop spans 13 amino acids. Germline V gene lookup returns CDR1 SGHRS and CDR2 YFSETQ. Trimming took off 4 bases at V and 1 base at J, with 3 bases between the two ends. CDR3 DNA: TGCGCCAGCAGCCTTTCTGGGGCCAACGTCCTGACTTTC. The encoded protein is CASSLSGANVLTF.

The chain combines TRBV5-1 with TRBJ2-1; D might be TRBD1 (5 bases). CDR1 and CDR2 from the germline V gene are SGHRS and YFSETQ. The germline V and J ends were trimmed by 3 bases and 5 bases, with 12 bases remaining between them. The CDR3 contains 14 residues. CDR3 residues: CASSSQGHNNEQFF. CDR3 nucleotide sequence: TGCGCCAGCAGCTCCCAGGGTCACAACAATGAGCAGTTCTTC. The whole variable domain, remainder taken from reference TRBV5-1 and TRBJ2-1, is KAGVTQTPRYLIKTRGQQVTLSCSPISGHRSVSWYQQTPGQGLQFLFEYFSETQRNKGNFPGRFSGRQFSNSRSEMNVSTLELGDSALYLCASSSQGHNNEQFFGPGTRLTVL.

CDR3 sequence reads: CASSIQGARGYTF. The DNA of the CDR3 is TGTGCCAGCAGTATACAGGGGGCGCGTGGCTACACCTTC. V and J are TRBV11-2 and TRBJ1-2; 9 nucleotides match TRBD1. The CDR3 loop spans 13 amino acids. Trimming removed 6 bases from V and 7 bases from J; junction bases left unmatched: 6. The germline V gene has CDR1 SGHAT and CDR2 FQNNGV.

In this sample, this clone turned up once. The J gene is TRBJ2-3, the V gene TRBV21-1; TRBD2, the table's D call, was not compared with the DNA. TRBV21-1 constitutes a pseudogene. The CDR3 is made up of 19 amino acids. CDR3 in DNA: TGTGCCAGCACCCAAAGGAGATCTGTACCGGGACTAGTAACAGATACGCAGTATTTT. This encodes CASTQRRSVPGLVTDTQYF.

The rearrangement joins TRBV27 to TRBJ2-7, with 10 bases matching TRBD2. The CDR3 covers 16 residues. CDR1 MNHEY and CDR2 SMNVEV come from the germline V gene (reference sequence). The ends lost 6 bases at V and 1 base at J; junction bases unmatched: 9. For the CDR3, the DNA is TGTGCCAGCAGAGGGCTAGCGGGAGCAATTTCCTACGAGCAGTACTTC. It translates to CASRGLAGAISYEQYF.

The rearrangement joins TRBV6-1 to TRBJ2-7, with D perhaps TRBD1 (6 bases). The CDR3 totals 19 residues. V lost 1 base to trimming and J lost 1 base, with 23 bases between them. Looked up from germline, CDR1 is MNHNS and CDR2 is SASEGT. The CDR3 DNA sequence: TGTGCCAGCAGTGAAGAAGGGGGACACGTCACCCAGGCGTCCTACGAGCAGTACTTC. It codes for CASSEEGGHVTQASYEQYF.

This chain joins TRBV7-9 and TRBJ2-5; 12 positions agree with TRBD2. The J call is in doubt because the DNA end fits TRBJ2-7 better. CDR3 length: 15 amino acids. CDR1 and CDR2 from the germline V gene are SEHNR and FQNEAQ (reference sequence). CDR3 amino acids: CASSALAGGTYEQYF. The CDR3 nucleotides are TGTGCCAGCAGCGCGCTAGCGGGAGGGACCTACGAGCAGTACTTC.

The chain uses TRBV19 and TRBJ1-2, with a tentative D call TRBD1 (5 bases). The germline V gene encodes CDR1 LNHDA and CDR2 SQIVND (reference sequence). V gave up 3 bases and J gave up 5 bases, with 10 bases separating them. The CDR3 spans 13 residues. The CDR3 DNA reads as TGTGCCAGTAGTATCGGGGGGTCGTATGGCTACACCTTC. Protein: CASSIGGSYGYTF.